A selection of T cell receptor beta chains follows, all from one sample in a study of shared clonotypes between healthy human individuals. The table came from immunoSEQ multiplex PCR; TCRdb's copy has only in-frame clones and leaves some out. The data contain over 850,000 clones, about 80% of them singletons. The sequencing sample was made of memory CD4+ T cells from PBMCs. The receptors originated from a man aged 18 to 30 in good health. Some clones in this sample may be carry-over from other donors' samples. Each CDR3 is given with its conserved first and last residue. D genes are given only for firm matches. Clone size, where shown, is once, few, many, or a class for clones that have expanded.

v_gene: TRBV2
abundance: .
j_gene: TRBJ2-7
d_gene: .
CDR3aa: CASSERREQYF
CDR3nt: TGTGCCAGCAGTGAACGGCGCGAGCAGTACTTC

v_gene: TRBV11-2
abundance: many
j_gene: TRBJ2-6
d_gene: .
CDR3aa: CASSSSGHLFGANVLTF
CDR3nt: TGTGCCAGCAGCTCCAGCGGACACCTCTTTGGGGCCAACGTCCTGACTTTC

v_gene: TRBV6-6
abundance: once
j_gene: TRBJ1-2
d_gene: .
CDR3aa: CASSLRQTFGYTF
CDR3nt: TGTGCCAGCAGTTTAAGACAGACTTTCGGCTACACCTTC

v_gene: TRBV11-2
abundance: .
j_gene: TRBJ2-7
d_gene: TRBD2
CDR3aa: CASSSLTLKGTSGREEQYF
CDR3nt: TGTGCCAGCAGCTCACTAACCTTAAAGGGGACTAGCGGACGTGAGGAGCAGTACTTC

v_gene: TRBV15
abundance: .
j_gene: TRBJ2-7
d_gene: .
CDR3aa: CATAPDTTYEQYF
CDR3nt: TGTGCCACCGCTCCGGACACCACGTACGAGCAGTACTTC

v_gene: TRBV28
abundance: .
j_gene: TRBJ2-7
d_gene: .
CDR3aa: CASSSLGYEQYF
CDR3nt: TGTGCCAGCAGTTCGTTGGGCTACGAGCAGTACTTC

v_gene: TRBV12-5
abundance: .
j_gene: TRBJ2-3
d_gene: TRBD1
CDR3aa: CASGLPPGTASTDTQYF
CDR3nt: TGTGCTAGTGGTTTGCCTCCCGGGACAGCTAGCACAGATACGCAGTATTTT

v_gene: TRBV18
abundance: few
j_gene: TRBJ1-3
d_gene: TRBD1
CDR3aa: CASSQQGAGNTIYF
CDR3nt: TGTGCCAGCTCACAACAGGGGGCTGGAAACACCATATATTTT

v_gene: TRBV23-1
abundance: few
j_gene: TRBJ1-5
d_gene: .
CDR3aa: CASSQWVGERGNQPQHF
CDR3nt: TGCGCCAGCAGTCAATGGGTAGGGGAACGGGGCAATCAGCCCCAGCATTTT

v_gene: TRBV2
abundance: .
j_gene: TRBJ2-7
d_gene: .
CDR3aa: CASVRSYEQYF
CDR3nt: TGTGCCAGCGTTCGGTCCTACGAGCAGTACTTC

v_gene: TRBV14
abundance: .
j_gene: TRBJ2-3
d_gene: .
CDR3aa: CASSQAFVSTDTQYF
CDR3nt: TGTGCCAGCAGCCAAGCGTTTGTCAGCACAGATACGCAGTATTTT

v_gene: TRBV29-1
abundance: .
j_gene: TRBJ2-3
d_gene: .
CDR3aa: CSVGAGVDTDTQYF
CDR3nt: TGCAGCGTTGGAGCAGGGGTTGATACAGATACGCAGTATTTT

v_gene: TRBV5-1
abundance: .
j_gene: TRBJ2-7
d_gene: .
CDR3aa: CASSLSETYEQYF
CDR3nt: TGCGCCAGCAGCTTGAGTGAAACCTACGAGCAGTACTTC

v_gene: TRBV7-2
abundance: .
j_gene: TRBJ2-7
d_gene: .
CDR3aa: CASSFGPLNYEQYF
CDR3nt: TGTGCCAGCAGCTTCGGGCCTCTGAACTACGAGCAGTACTTC

v_gene: TRBV5-1
abundance: .
j_gene: TRBJ2-5
d_gene: .
CDR3aa: CASSRGVRLMETQYF
CDR3nt: TGCGCCAGCAGCCGTGGGGTCCGGCTAATGGAGACCCAGTACTTC

v_gene: TRBV30
abundance: .
j_gene: TRBJ1-3
d_gene: TRBD1
CDR3aa: CAWSFRTGGSGNTIYF
CDR3nt: TGTGCCTGGAGCTTTCGGACAGGGGGCTCTGGAAACACCATATATTTT

v_gene: TRBV19
abundance: .
j_gene: TRBJ2-2
d_gene: TRBD1
CDR3aa: CASSSRQGATGELFF
CDR3nt: TGTGCCAGTAGTTCCAGACAGGGGGCCACCGGGGAGCTGTTTTTT

v_gene: TRBV28
abundance: .
j_gene: TRBJ2-7
d_gene: .
CDR3aa: CASSRRGITYEQYF
CDR3nt: TGTGCCAGCAGCCGCCGGGGGATCACCTACGAGCAGTACTTC

v_gene: TRBV18
abundance: .
j_gene: TRBJ2-1
d_gene: .
CDR3aa: CASSNQPVLALRNNEQFF
CDR3nt: TGTGCCAGCTCGAACCAACCTGTACTAGCTTTGAGGAACAATGAGCAGTTCTTC

v_gene: TRBV27
abundance: .
j_gene: TRBJ2-3
d_gene: TRBD2
CDR3aa: CASSLSRLAGQTDTQYF
CDR3nt: TGTGCCAGCAGTTTATCCCGACTAGCGGGGCAAACAGATACGCAGTATTTT

v_gene: TRBV19
abundance: many
j_gene: TRBJ1-1
d_gene: TRBD1
CDR3aa: CASRPGDRGLKTEAFF
CDR3nt: TGTGCCAGTAGGCCCGGAGACAGGGGGCTGAAAACTGAAGCTTTCTTT

v_gene: TRBV10-3
abundance: .
j_gene: TRBJ2-1
d_gene: .
CDR3aa: CAILDSVYNEQFF
CDR3nt: TGTGCCATCCTAGATAGCGTCTACAATGAGCAGTTCTTC

v_gene: TRBV4-1
abundance: .
j_gene: TRBJ2-3
d_gene: .
CDR3aa: CASSQGGTSTDTQYF
CDR3nt: TGCGCCAGCAGCCAAGGGGGTACTAGCACAGATACGCAGTATTTT

v_gene: TRBV5-6
abundance: once
j_gene: TRBJ2-7
d_gene: .
CDR3aa: CASSFGLGHEQYF
CDR3nt: TGTGCCAGCAGCTTCGGACTGGGCCACGAGCAGTACTTC

v_gene: TRBV19
abundance: .
j_gene: TRBJ2-3
d_gene: .
CDR3aa: CASGAPERTDTQYF
CDR3nt: TGTGCCAGTGGGGCGCCGGAGAGAACAGATACGCAGTATTTT

v_gene: TRBV23-1
abundance: many
j_gene: TRBJ2-5
d_gene: TRBD1
CDR3aa: CASGRDSEKTQYF
CDR3nt: TGCGCCAGCGGCCGGGACAGTGAAAAGACCCAGTACTTC

v_gene: TRBV11-2
abundance: .
j_gene: TRBJ2-7
d_gene: TRBD2
CDR3aa: CASSAGLASSYEQYF
CDR3nt: TGTGCCAGCAGCGCGGGACTAGCGAGCTCCTACGAGCAGTACTTC

v_gene: TRBV2
abundance: once
j_gene: TRBJ2-2
d_gene: .
CDR3aa: CASSEFGRVIGELFF
CDR3nt: TGTGCCAGCAGTGAATTCGGCAGGGTGATCGGGGAGCTGTTTTTT

v_gene: TRBV10-3
abundance: .
j_gene: TRBJ1-2
d_gene: .
CDR3aa: CAISESTGYGYTF
CDR3nt: TGTGCCATCAGTGAGTCAACAGGGTATGGCTACACCTTC

v_gene: TRBV7-9
abundance: .
j_gene: TRBJ2-1
d_gene: .
CDR3aa: CASSFRSFGYNEQFF
CDR3nt: TGTGCCAGCAGCTTTCGGTCGTTCGGGTACAATGAGCAGTTCTTC

v_gene: TRBV2
abundance: many
j_gene: TRBJ1-5
d_gene: .
CDR3aa: CASHGDSNQPQHF
CDR3nt: TGTGCCAGCCACGGGGATAGCAATCAGCCCCAGCATTTT

v_gene: TRBV7-9
abundance: few
j_gene: TRBJ2-1
d_gene: .
CDR3aa: CASSPGPDVFNEQFF
CDR3nt: TGTGCCAGCAGCCCGGGACCGGATGTCTTCAATGAGCAGTTCTTC

v_gene: TRBV15
abundance: .
j_gene: TRBJ1-2
d_gene: .
CDR3aa: CATSNFRGDDGYTF
CDR3nt: TGTGCCACCAGCAATTTCAGGGGTGACGACGGCTACACCTTC

v_gene: TRBV5-8
abundance: .
j_gene: TRBJ1-1
d_gene: .
CDR3aa: CASSLHTEAFF
CDR3nt: TGTGCCAGCAGCTTACACACTGAAGCTTTCTTT

v_gene: TRBV5-1
abundance: .
j_gene: TRBJ2-5
d_gene: TRBD1
CDR3aa: CASSPPTGVEETQYF
CDR3nt: TGCGCCAGCAGCCCCCCAACAGGGGTCGAAGAGACCCAGTACTTC

v_gene: TRBV30
abundance: .
j_gene: TRBJ2-3
d_gene: TRBD2
CDR3aa: CASTSRSTDTQYF
CDR3nt: TGTGCCTCGACTAGCAGGAGCACAGATACGCAGTATTTT

v_gene: TRBV11-2
abundance: .
j_gene: TRBJ2-5
d_gene: .
CDR3aa: CASSLAGPAGQYF
CDR3nt: TGTGCCAGCAGCTTAGCAGGGCCCGCGGGCCAGTACTTC

v_gene: TRBV19
abundance: .
j_gene: TRBJ1-5
d_gene: TRBD1
CDR3aa: CASTTGEQPQHF
CDR3nt: TGTGCCAGCACCACAGGGGAGCAGCCCCAGCATTTT

v_gene: TRBV7-2
abundance: .
j_gene: TRBJ2-1
d_gene: TRBD2
CDR3aa: CASSPWVREGNNEQFF
CDR3nt: TGTGCCAGCAGCCCATGGGTACGGGAGGGAAACAATGAGCAGTTCTTC

v_gene: TRBV15
abundance: .
j_gene: TRBJ1-2
d_gene: .
CDR3aa: CATSFRGESYGYTF
CDR3nt: TGTGCCACCAGTTTCAGGGGCGAAAGCTATGGCTACACCTTC

v_gene: TRBV7-2
abundance: many
j_gene: TRBJ2-1
d_gene: TRBD2
CDR3aa: CASSSTSTGVFRQFF
CDR3nt: TGTGCCAGCAGCTCGACTAGCACGGGAGTCTTTAGGCAGTTCTTC

v_gene: TRBV28
abundance: .
j_gene: TRBJ2-1
d_gene: TRBD2
CDR3aa: CASSFLSSGTHEQFF
CDR3nt: TGTGCCAGCAGTTTCCTCTCTAGCGGGACCCATGAGCAGTTCTTC

v_gene: TRBV7-9
abundance: .
j_gene: TRBJ2-3
d_gene: .
CDR3aa: CASSPGGGLGSTDTQYF
CDR3nt: TGTGCCAGCAGCCCCGGAGGGGGACTCGGTAGCACAGATACGCAGTATTTT

v_gene: TRBV27
abundance: many
j_gene: TRBJ2-7
d_gene: .
CDR3aa: CASSLPPLEGPYYEQYF
CDR3nt: TGTGCCAGCAGTTTACCCCCTTTGGAGGGACCCTACTACGAGCAGTACTTC

v_gene: TRBV15
abundance: .
j_gene: TRBJ1-1
d_gene: .
CDR3aa: CATSRETPPFMNTEAFF
CDR3nt: TGTGCCACCAGCAGAGAAACCCCCCCTTTTATGAACACTGAAGCTTTCTTT

v_gene: TRBV27
abundance: .
j_gene: TRBJ2-1
d_gene: .
CDR3aa: CASSSLPGGHSYNEQFF
CDR3nt: TGTGCCAGCAGCTCCTTACCAGGCGGCCACTCCTACAATGAGCAGTTCTTC